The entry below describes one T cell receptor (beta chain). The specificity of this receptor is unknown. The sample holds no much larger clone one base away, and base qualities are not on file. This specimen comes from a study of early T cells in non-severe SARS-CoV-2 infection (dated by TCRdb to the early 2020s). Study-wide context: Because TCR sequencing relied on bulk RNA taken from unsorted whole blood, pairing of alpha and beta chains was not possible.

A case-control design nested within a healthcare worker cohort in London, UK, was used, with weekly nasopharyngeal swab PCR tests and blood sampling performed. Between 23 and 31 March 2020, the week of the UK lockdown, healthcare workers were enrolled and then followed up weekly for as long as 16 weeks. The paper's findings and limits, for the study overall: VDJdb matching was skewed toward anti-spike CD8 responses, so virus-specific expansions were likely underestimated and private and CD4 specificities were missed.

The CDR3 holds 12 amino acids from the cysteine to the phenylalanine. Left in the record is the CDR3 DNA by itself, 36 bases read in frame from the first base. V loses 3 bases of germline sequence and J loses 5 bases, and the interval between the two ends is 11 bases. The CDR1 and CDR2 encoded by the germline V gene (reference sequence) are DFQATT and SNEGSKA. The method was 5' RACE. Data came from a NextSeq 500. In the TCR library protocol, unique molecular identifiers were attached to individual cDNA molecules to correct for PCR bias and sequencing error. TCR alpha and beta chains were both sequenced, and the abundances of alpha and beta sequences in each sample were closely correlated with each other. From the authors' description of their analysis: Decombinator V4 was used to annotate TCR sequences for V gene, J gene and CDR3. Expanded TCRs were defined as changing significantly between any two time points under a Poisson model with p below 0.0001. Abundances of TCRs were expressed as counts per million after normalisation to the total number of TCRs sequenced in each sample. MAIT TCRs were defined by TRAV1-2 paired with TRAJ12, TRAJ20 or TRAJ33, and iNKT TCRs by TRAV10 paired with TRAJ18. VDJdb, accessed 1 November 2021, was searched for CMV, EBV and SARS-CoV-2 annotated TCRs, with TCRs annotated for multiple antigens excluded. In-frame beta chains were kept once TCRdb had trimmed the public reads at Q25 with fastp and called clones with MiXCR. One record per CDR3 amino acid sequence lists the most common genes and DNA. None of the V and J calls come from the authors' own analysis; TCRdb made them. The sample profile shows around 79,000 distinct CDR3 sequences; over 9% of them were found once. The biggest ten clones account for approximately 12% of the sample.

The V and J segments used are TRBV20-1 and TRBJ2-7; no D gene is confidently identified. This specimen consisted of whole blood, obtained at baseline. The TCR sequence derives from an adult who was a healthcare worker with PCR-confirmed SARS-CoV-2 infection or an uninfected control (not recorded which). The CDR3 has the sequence CSARKDPDEQYF. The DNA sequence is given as TGCAGTGCTAGGAAGGATCCTGACGAGCAGTACTTC.